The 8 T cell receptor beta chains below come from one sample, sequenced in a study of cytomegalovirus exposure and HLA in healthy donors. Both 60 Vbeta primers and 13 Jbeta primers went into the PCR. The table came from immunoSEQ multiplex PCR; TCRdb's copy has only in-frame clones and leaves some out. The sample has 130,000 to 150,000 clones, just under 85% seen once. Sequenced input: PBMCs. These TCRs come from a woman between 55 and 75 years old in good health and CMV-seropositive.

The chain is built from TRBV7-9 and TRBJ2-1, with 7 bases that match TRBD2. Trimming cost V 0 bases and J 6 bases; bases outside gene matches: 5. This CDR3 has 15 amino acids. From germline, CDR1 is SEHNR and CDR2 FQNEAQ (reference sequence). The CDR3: CASSLASWEGNEQFF. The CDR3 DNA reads TGTGCCAGCAGCTTAGCCTCGTGGGAGGGCAATGAGCAGTTCTTC.

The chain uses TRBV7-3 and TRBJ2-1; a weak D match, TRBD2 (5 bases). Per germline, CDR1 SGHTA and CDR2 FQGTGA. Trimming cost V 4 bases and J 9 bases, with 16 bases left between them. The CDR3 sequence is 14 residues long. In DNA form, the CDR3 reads TGTGCCAGCAGCTACCTTTGGGAGCGGAGTGAGCAGTTCTTC. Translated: CASSYLWERSEQFF.

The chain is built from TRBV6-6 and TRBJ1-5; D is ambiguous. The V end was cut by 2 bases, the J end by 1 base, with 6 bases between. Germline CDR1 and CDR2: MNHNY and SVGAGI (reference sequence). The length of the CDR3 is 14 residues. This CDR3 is CASSYGGSNQPQHF. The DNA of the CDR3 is TGTGCCAGCAGTTACGGCGGGAGCAATCAGCCCCAGCATTTT.

As DNA, the CDR3 is TGTGCCAGCAGCTTTAGCCTAGCGGCACACAATGAGCAGTTCTTC. It codes for CASSFSLAAHNEQFF. This chain links TRBV11-3 with TRBJ2-1, with 7 bases fitting TRBD2. Germline CDR1 is SGHNT and CDR2 is YENEEA. CDR3 length: 15 residues. Germline trimming cut 3 bases from V and 5 bases from J; bases unmatched to any gene: 7.

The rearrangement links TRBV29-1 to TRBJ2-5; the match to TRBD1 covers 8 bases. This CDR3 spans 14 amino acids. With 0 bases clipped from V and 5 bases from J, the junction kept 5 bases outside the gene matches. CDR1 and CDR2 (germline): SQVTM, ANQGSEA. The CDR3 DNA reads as TGCAGCGTTGAAGATCGGACAGGGCGGGAGACCCAGTACTTC. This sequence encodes CSVEDRTGRETQYF.

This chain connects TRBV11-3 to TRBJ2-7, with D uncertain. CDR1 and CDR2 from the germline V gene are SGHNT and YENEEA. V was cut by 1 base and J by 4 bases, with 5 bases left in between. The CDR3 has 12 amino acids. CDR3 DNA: TGTGCCAGCAGCTTAGGCAGTTACGAGCAGTACTTC. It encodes CASSLGSYEQYF. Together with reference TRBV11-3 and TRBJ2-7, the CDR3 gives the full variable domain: EAGVVQSPRYKIIEKKQPVAFWCNPISGHNTLYWYLQNLGQGPELLIRYENEEAVDDSQLPKDRFSAERLKGVDSTLKIQPAELGDSAVYLCASSLGSYEQYFGPGTRLTVT.

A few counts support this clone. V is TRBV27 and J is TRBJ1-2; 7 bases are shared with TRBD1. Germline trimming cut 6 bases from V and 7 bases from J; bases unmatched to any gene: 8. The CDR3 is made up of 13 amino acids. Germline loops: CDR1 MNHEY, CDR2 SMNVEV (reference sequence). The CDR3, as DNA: TGTGCCAGCAGCCACGGTCAGGGGGGTGGCTACACCTTC. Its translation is CASSHGQGGGYTF.

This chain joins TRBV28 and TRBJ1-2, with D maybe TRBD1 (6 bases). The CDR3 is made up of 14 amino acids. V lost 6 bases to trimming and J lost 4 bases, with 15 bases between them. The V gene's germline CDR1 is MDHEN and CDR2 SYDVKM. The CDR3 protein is CASSPGQLLYGYTF. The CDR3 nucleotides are TGTGCCAGCAGCCCGGGACAACTGCTCTATGGCTACACCTTC.